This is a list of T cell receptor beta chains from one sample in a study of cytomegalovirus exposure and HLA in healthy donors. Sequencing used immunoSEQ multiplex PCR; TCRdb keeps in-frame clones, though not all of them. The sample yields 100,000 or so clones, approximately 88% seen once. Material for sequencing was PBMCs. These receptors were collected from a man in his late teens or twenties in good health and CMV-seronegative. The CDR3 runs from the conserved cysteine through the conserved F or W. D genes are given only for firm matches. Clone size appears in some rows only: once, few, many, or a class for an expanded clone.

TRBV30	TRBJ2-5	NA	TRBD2	CAWIIAGRVETQYF	TGTGCCTGGATTATAGCGGGAAGGGTGGAGACCCAGTACTTC
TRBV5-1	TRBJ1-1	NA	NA	CASSRGSTGDTEAFF	TGCGCCAGCAGCAGGGGAAGTACTGGGGACACTGAAGCTTTCTTT
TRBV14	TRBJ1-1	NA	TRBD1	CASSHRTGGMNTEAFF	TGTGCCAGCAGCCACCGGACAGGGGGAATGAACACTGAAGCTTTCTTT
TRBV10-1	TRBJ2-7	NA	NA	CASSDSPDSYEQYF	TGCGCCAGCAGTGACTCCCCAGACTCCTACGAGCAGTACTTC
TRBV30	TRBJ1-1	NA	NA	CAWTDSAEAFF	TGTGCCTGGACAGATTCCGCTGAAGCTTTCTTT
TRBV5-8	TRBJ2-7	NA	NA	CASMVWYRDGYRSYEQYF	TGTGCCAGCATGGTATGGTACAGGGACGGTTATCGGTCCTACGAGCAGTACTTC
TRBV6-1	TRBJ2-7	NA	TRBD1	CASSEGGQGAKVQYF	TGTGCCAGCAGTGAAGGGGGACAGGGGGCTAAGGTGCAGTACTTC
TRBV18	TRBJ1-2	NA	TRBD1	CASSPLSTGDFNYGYTF	TGTGCCAGCTCACCCCTCTCGACAGGGGACTTCAACTATGGCTACACCTTC
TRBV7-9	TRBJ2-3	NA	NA	CASSLPTASGKYF	TGTGCCAGCAGCCTTCCTACAGCATCGGGAAAGTATTTT
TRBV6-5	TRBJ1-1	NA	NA	CASSYGASRNTEAFF	TGTGCCAGCAGTTACGGGGCATCTAGGAACACTGAAGCTTTCTTT
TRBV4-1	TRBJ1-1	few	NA	CASRILGQTNTEAFF	TGCGCCAGCAGGATTCTCGGACAAACGAACACTGAAGCTTTCTTT
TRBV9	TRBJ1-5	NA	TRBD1	CASNSGGNQPQHF	TGTGCCAGCAACTCAGGGGGTAATCAGCCCCAGCATTTT
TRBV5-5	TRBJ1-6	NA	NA	CASSTGGVNSPLHF	TGTGCCAGCAGCACCGGTGGAGTCAATTCACCCCTCCACTTT
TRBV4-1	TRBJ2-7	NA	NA	CASSQEPGEYYEQYF	TGCGCCAGCAGCCAAGAACCAGGGGAATACTACGAGCAGTACTTC
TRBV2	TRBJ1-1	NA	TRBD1	CASSEVRTGLSTEAFF	TGTGCCAGCAGTGAAGTCAGGACAGGTTTGAGCACTGAAGCTTTCTTT
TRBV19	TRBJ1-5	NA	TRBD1	CASRTGGAGNQPQHF	TGTGCCAGTAGAACAGGGGGCGCGGGCAATCAGCCCCAGCATTTT
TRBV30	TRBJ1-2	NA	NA	CAWSDDRALYGYTF	TGTGCCTGGAGTGACGACAGAGCGCTCTATGGCTACACCTTC
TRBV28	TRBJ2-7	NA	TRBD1	CASWPPQGTLYEQYF	TGTGCCAGCTGGCCTCCACAGGGGACCCTCTACGAGCAGTACTTC
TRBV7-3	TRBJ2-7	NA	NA	CASSNRGGYEQYF	TGTGCCAGCAGCAATAGAGGGGGCTACGAGCAGTACTTC
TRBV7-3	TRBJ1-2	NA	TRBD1	CASSAGTGDSYGYTF	TGTGCCAGCAGCGCCGGGACAGGGGATAGCTATGGCTACACCTTC
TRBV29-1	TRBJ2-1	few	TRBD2	CSVVGVAGDIEQFF	TGCAGCGTTGTTGGGGTAGCGGGAGATATTGAGCAGTTCTTC
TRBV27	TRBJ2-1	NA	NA	CASSLSTGYEQFF	TGTGCCAGCAGTTTATCGACAGGCTATGAGCAGTTCTTC